This TCR beta chain was identified during a study of T cells in narcolepsy. Across the study: Donors had narcolepsy type 1 or type 2, or were healthy controls. Study-wide results and caveats: Some memory CD4+ repertoires had no autoreactive clone sequences. Blood of same and different patients, but not healthy controls, reportedly held recurring autoreactive clonotypes. HCRT-specific and TRIB2-specific autoreactive clonotypes appeared among same-patient CSF and blood CD4+ clonotypes.

About this clone: Its target is unknown.

CDR1 is LNHDA, CDR2 SQIVND, per germline (reference sequence). V was shortened by 6 bases and J by 1 base, with 19 bases between the two germline ends. The CDR3 runs 17 residues. Clones were sequenced by immunoSEQ multiplex PCR, and TCRdb holds only the in-frame ones, with some missing. The sample contains more than 20,000 clones, approximately 80% of which appear only once. Material: memory (CD45RA-) CD4+ T cells from blood. The clonotype originates from a human donor in good health. V usage is TRBV19 and J usage is TRBJ1-5; weak D call: TRBD1 (6 bases). CDR3 amino acids: CASSFSVQGGSNQPQHF. The CDR3 DNA is TGTGCCAGTAGCTTCAGCGTACAGGGAGGGAGCAATCAGCCCCAGCATTTT.